The 19 T cell receptor beta chains presented below share a single source sample, sequenced in a study of T cell changes during pregnancy in multiple sclerosis. Libraries were prepared by immunoSEQ multiplex PCR; TCRdb keeps only in-frame clonotypes and omits some of them. The table includes 35,000 to 45,000 clones, almost 95% detected once. The sequencing sample was made of peripheral blood. These receptors all come from a female donor with multiple sclerosis, enrolled in a pregnancy study.

This sequence joins TRBV27 and TRBJ2-7, with 8 positions matching TRBD1. J gave up 0 bases and V 6 bases, and 4 bases lay outside the gene matches. Germline V CDR1 and CDR2: MNHEY, SMNVEV (reference sequence). The CDR3 runs to 14 residues. Written as DNA, the CDR3 is TGTGCCAGCAGCCAGGGGACAGGCTCCTACGAGCAGTACTTC. Translating gives CASSQGTGSYEQYF.

This clone was detected only once. The chain uses TRBV27 and TRBJ2-7; TRBD2 matches at 7 bases. The ends lost 2 bases at V and 7 bases at J; junction bases unmatched: 17. Looked up from germline, CDR1 is MNHEY and CDR2 is SMNVEV (reference sequence). This CDR3 comprises 17 residues. CDR3 region: CASSLNSVGGRFFEQYF. In nucleotides, the CDR3 is TGTGCCAGCAGTTTAAATTCAGTGGGAGGGCGATTTTTTGAGCAGTACTTC.

V usage is TRBV19 and J usage is TRBJ2-5; weak D call: TRBD2 (5 bases). The germline gives CDR1 LNHDA, CDR2 SQIVND (reference sequence). V was cut by 4 bases and J by 2 bases, with 14 bases left in between. The CDR3 is 15 amino acids. As DNA, the CDR3 is TGTGCCAGTAGTAAGAGGGAAGGTGGACAAGAGACCCAGTACTTC. Its protein is CASSKREGGQETQYF.

The rearrangement joins TRBV5-1 to TRBJ2-7, with 8 bases fitting TRBD2. CDR1 is SGHRS, CDR2 YFSETQ, per germline. The trim removed 9 bases at V and 0 bases at J, leaving 11 bases unmatched. The CDR3 runs 15 residues. The CDR3 region is CATRRVSGDSYEQYF. The CDR3 DNA follows: TGCGCCACCCGCCGGGTTAGCGGGGACTCCTACGAGCAGTACTTC.

The CDR3 coding sequence is TGTGCCAGCAGTCCCTCAGGACAGGGTCACTACGAGCAGTACTTC. It codes for CASSPSGQGHYEQYF. The V call is TRBV27, the J call TRBJ2-7; 8 bases are a match to TRBD1. V dropped 5 bases and J dropped 3; count of bases not matched to a gene: 9. The CDR3 covers 15 residues. From germline, CDR1 is MNHEY and CDR2 SMNVEV (reference sequence).

The chain has TRBV27 and TRBJ2-3; TRBD1 matches at 10 bases. This CDR3 region has 15 residues. Germline V lookup: CDR1 MNHEY, CDR2 SMNVEV (reference sequence). V lost 5 bases, J lost 3 bases, and 5 bases stayed unmatched. The CDR3 region has the DNA TGTGCCAGCAGTCCGGGACAGGGGTTAACAGATACGCAGTATTTT. Amino acids: CASSPGQGLTDTQYF.

The chain links TRBV13 to TRBJ1-1; 12 nucleotides agree with TRBD1. CDR3 length equals 15 residues. The J segment lost 11 bases and the V segment lost 1 base, leaving 8 bases of the junction unmatched. Germline V CDR1 and CDR2: PRHDT, FYEKMQ (reference sequence). CDR3 region: CASSLDGDRGQWAFF. DNA for the CDR3: TGTGCCAGCAGCTTAGACGGGGACAGGGGGCAGTGGGCTTTCTTT.

The V call is TRBV5-4, the J call TRBJ2-1, with TRBD1 matching 7 bases. The CDR3 totals 13 residues. V dropped 3 bases and J dropped 6; count of bases not matched to a gene: 3. From germline, CDR1 is SGHNT and CDR2 YYREEE (reference sequence). The DNA for the CDR3 is TGTGCCAGCAGCTGGAGACAGGGCAATGAGCAGTTCTTC. Translating gives CASSWRQGNEQFF.

The CDR3 reads CASSELVSISGNTIYF. The CDR3 DNA sequence: TGTGCCAGCAGTGAATTGGTATCGATCTCTGGAAACACCATATATTTT. This chain joins TRBV6-1 and TRBJ1-3, with D unresolved. V was clipped by 2 bases and J by 0 bases, with 11 bases between them. The CDR3 covers 16 residues. Germline V gene lookup returns CDR1 MNHNS and CDR2 SASEGT.

J is TRBJ1-2 and V is TRBV2; a possible D gene is TRBD1 (5 bases). Trimming stripped 8 bases from V and 4 bases from J, with 11 bases between. Per germline, CDR1 SNHLY and CDR2 FYNNEI. The CDR3 runs to 12 residues. The CDR3 here is CASRFGGYGYTF. The CDR3 DNA is TGTGCCAGCCGGTTCGGGGGCTATGGCTACACCTTC.

This sequence joins TRBV2 and TRBJ1-3; no clear D gene. Trimming cost V 5 bases and J 0 bases, with 11 bases left between them. The germline V gene encodes CDR1 SNHLY and CDR2 FYNNEI. The length of the CDR3 is 15 residues. In DNA form, the CDR3 reads TGTGCCAGCAGTAGTGGAGCGACCTCTGGAAACACCATATATTTT. Translation gives CASSSGATSGNTIYF.

A single count supports this clone. V usage is TRBV6-1 and J usage is TRBJ2-7; 7 nucleotides align to TRBD2. The CDR3 runs to 16 residues. Looked up from germline, CDR1 is MNHNS and CDR2 is SASEGT. J was trimmed by 6 bases and V by 2 bases; bases with no gene match: 13. The DNA for the CDR3 is TGTGCCAGCAGTGAACGTTGGGCCGGGAGGATAAGCGAGCAGTACTTC. Protein sequence: CASSERWAGRISEQYF.

This clone was observed once. The chain has TRBV10-1 and TRBJ2-2; no clear D. V shed 6 bases and J shed 4 bases, with 9 bases lying between them. There are 13 residues in the CDR3. Germline V gives CDR1 WNHNN, CDR2 SYGVQD (reference sequence). The CDR3 region is CASSPARTGELFF. The DNA of the CDR3 is TGCGCCAGCAGCCCGGCCCGCACCGGGGAGCTGTTTTTT.

This sequence joins TRBV10-3 and TRBJ1-1, with D possibly being TRBD1 (6 bases). Per germline, CDR1 ENHRY and CDR2 SYGVKD. The CDR3 runs 13 residues. V was clipped by 2 bases and J by 6 bases, with 10 bases between them. The CDR3 spells CAISETGRPEAFF. In DNA form, the CDR3 reads TGTGCCATCAGTGAGACAGGGAGGCCTGAAGCTTTCTTT.

The CDR3 here is CASSQVDPSGNTIYF. In nucleotides, the CDR3 is TGTGCCAGCAGCCAAGTTGATCCCTCTGGAAACACCATATATTTT. This sequence joins TRBV4-2 and TRBJ1-3; D gene unclear. CDR3 length: 15 residues. Trimming shortened V by 1 base and J by 0 bases, and 7 bases separated the two germline ends. Germline V gene data show CDR1 as LGHNA and CDR2 as YNFKEQ.

This chain joins TRBV7-2 and TRBJ2-5; TRBD2 aligns across 8 bases. V shed 7 bases, J shed 3 bases, and the junction held 4 bases outside the gene matches. Per the germline V gene, CDR1 is SGHTA and CDR2 is FQGNSA. This CDR3 spans 13 amino acids. CDR3 region: CASTSGREETQYF. The CDR3 nucleotides are TGTGCCAGCACTAGCGGGCGGGAAGAGACCCAGTACTTC.

The rearrangement joins TRBV2 to TRBJ2-1; 7 positions match TRBD2. V dropped 7 bases and J dropped 4; count of bases not matched to a gene: 7. The CDR3 is made up of 14 amino acids. CDR1 and CDR2 (germline): SNHLY, FYNNEI. The CDR3 protein is CASTELADYNEQFF. CDR3 DNA: TGTGCCAGCACTGAGCTAGCGGATTACAATGAGCAGTTCTTC.

The chain has TRBV5-1 and TRBJ2-3; the D gene is possibly TRBD2 (6 bases). V was trimmed by 0 bases and J by 1 base, leaving 12 bases between them. Per the germline V gene, CDR1 is SGHRS and CDR2 is YFSETQ. CDR3 length: 16 amino acids. CDR3 sequence: CASSLGRLGGTDTQYF. CDR3 coding DNA: TGCGCCAGCAGCTTGGGGAGACTAGGAGGCACAGATACGCAGTATTTT. Combining the CDR3 with reference TRBV5-1 and TRBJ2-3 gives the whole variable domain KAGVTQTPRYLIKTRGQQVTLSCSPISGHRSVSWYQQTPGQGLQFLFEYFSETQRNKGNFPGRFSGRQFSNSRSEMNVSTLELGDSALYLCASSLGRLGGTDTQYFGPGTRLTVL.

This chain joins TRBV15 and TRBJ2-7, with 8 positions matching TRBD1. The V gene's germline CDR1 is LNHNV and CDR2 YYDKDF (reference sequence). Trimming took 5 bases from V and 5 from J; bases not matched to a gene: 8. This CDR3 comprises 14 residues. The CDR3 sequence: CATSLDRGHHEQYF. The CDR3 DNA is TGTGCCACCAGCCTCGACAGGGGACACCACGAGCAGTACTTC.